The sequence of this T cell receptor (beta chain) was determined in a study of cytomegalovirus exposure and HLA in healthy donors (dated by TCRdb to 2015 to 2018). Some background on the complete study: An earlier analysis of roughly 500 of the donors reported about 300 Gb of sequence data and 100 million to 120 million unique TCR beta sequences obtained from approximately 180 million T cells. About 300 gigabases of sequencing data and 75 million to 85 million unique TCR sequences made up an early release that covered roughly 670 HLA-typed donors. Of the 350 to 450 genotyped donors, approximately 80% fell in the genetic ancestry cluster associated with self-reported Caucasian donors. The study aimed to test whether cataloging public T cell receptors could reveal signatures of past pathogen exposure. Using immunosequencing, the study profiled T cell repertoires from approximately 700 subjects and related those repertoires to cytomegalovirus serostatus. Along with the roughly 700-subject first cohort, a separate validation cohort of roughly 110 different subjects was used. To predict cytomegalovirus infection status, the study combined high-throughput TCR immunosequencing, statistical association of individual TCRs with disease status, and machine learning. A later analysis re-examined previously published TCR beta repertoires from roughly 720 donors and added high-resolution HLA genotyping to investigate patterns of TCR occurrence. In the later analysis, no new phenotypic data were used to find candidate immune exposures; instead, reliance was placed on TCR beta sequences and their occurrence across donors. An earlier analysis of a few hundred of the donors applied high-throughput TCR beta sequencing to assess whether each TCR beta V gene segment acted as functional or pseudogenic. Donor age, sex, ethnicity and CMV serostatus were collected together with the repertoire data. A later genetic analysis took genome-wide SNP genotypes for about three fifths of the 666 donors and used that subset as a discovery cohort. Every discovery cohort repertoire had been produced on one sequencing platform. Both class I and class II loci were covered by HLA typing, at four-digit resolution. The number of typed donors differed by locus: roughly 629-640 for A, B, C, DRB1 and DQB1; approximately 520 for DQA1; some 610 for DPA1; and around 490 for DPB1. Roughly five DR-DQ haplotypes were handled as single units for association and clustering because linkage in the cohort was strong. Among 300 to 500 genotyped donors of the cohort, an average of around 250,000 unique TCR beta nucleotide sequences was sequenced per donor, of which approximately 18% were non-productive.

The cohort comprised some 680 healthy bone marrow donors. All cohort members were sampled while nominally healthy, although unrecorded immune exposures were likely present. The donor was CMV seronegative and belonged to the group of 380 or so seronegative cohort members. Each donor provided a peripheral blood sample, and peripheral blood mononuclear cells were used for TCR beta sequencing. The Qiagen DNeasy Blood Extraction Kit was used to extract genomic DNA from the blood cell samples. The trim is 5 bases for V and 3 bases for J, with a gap of 11 bases between the germline ends. CDR1 and CDR2, per the germline V gene (reference sequence), are LNHDA and SQIVND. The CDR3, cysteine through phenylalanine, is 14 amino acids long. Solely the CDR3 DNA is kept, with 42 bases framed from the first base. Here is what the overall study found, with its caveats: Correlated functional status among segregating V segments might reflect linkage disequilibrium, but an unknown experimental factor could not be ruled out. Compared with equally common non-associated chains, HLA-associated TCR beta chains in a later analysis were more clonally expanded and had lower generation probabilities. An association between a missense DCLRE1C variant and V-gene and J-gene trimming of TCR beta chains was found in a later genetic analysis and replicated in an independent cohort. In a later analysis, several top co-occurrence clusters were reported to appear linked to parvovirus B19, influenza, CMV and Epstein-Barr virus. When HLA alleles, especially DR and DQ, strongly co-occurred, attributing TCR associations to individual alleles was difficult. According to a later genetic analysis, donors in an Asian-associated ancestry cluster had fewer N-insertions in productive TCRs than the approximately 630-donor mean. Cytomegalovirus status was reported to be diagnosed by the classifier with high specificity and sensitivity in both the original and validation cohorts. HLA typing was unavailable for some donors at each locus, so association tests used only the typed subset. A later analysis found that most CMV-associated TCR beta chains appeared HLA-restricted, with HLA associations seemingly driven largely by CMV exposure. A further reported finding was that TCR beta sequences accurately predicted the HLA-A and HLA-B alleles for most subjects in the first cohort. Presence/absence analyses assumed roughly uniform sequencing depth across donors, an assumption that may not hold. This cohort had only TCR beta chains sequenced, and the lack of alpha or paired-chain data limited which features could be detected. A group of highly shared sequence variants was considered likely to be a technical artifact of the sequencing pipeline. A later analysis found that TCR association rates varied across HLA loci, with DRB1 alleles showing the most associated TCRs and HLA-C alleles the fewest. The authors suggested that the approach could potentially be extended to other disease states and immunological phenotypes. The study gave a list of roughly 150 TCR beta chains associated with cytomegalovirus. The only immune exposure information available for the cohort was CMV serostatus. In an earlier analysis of some 500 of the donors, most TCR beta V segments appeared in productive rearrangements about 87% or about 30% of the time, broadly matching IMGT annotations. Because the 87-base-pair reads could not distinguish some IMGT-functional V segments, including TRBV6-2 and TRBV6-3, those segments were excluded. Most TCR sequences were observed very rarely across donors, whereas some public TCRs were present in many individuals. Some 16 rarely observed V segments, including chromosome 9 orphons, were excluded from the earlier analysis of approximately 600 of the donors because counts were too low. In vitro tests confirmed that a few of the cytomegalovirus-associated TCR beta chains recognize cytomegalovirus antigens. Specific HLA alleles were associated with about 17,000 TCR beta sequences at a false discovery rate of 0.05 in a later analysis.

With respect to this clone: No antigen is known for it. Base qualities are missing; no much larger clone stands one base away.

Library creation used the immunoSEQ multiplex PCR assay. A mixture of 60 forward primers for TCR Vbeta segments and 13 reverse primers for TCR Jbeta segments was used in the multiplex PCR. The CDR3 region of rearranged TCR beta genes was amplified from genomic DNA by a multiplex PCR assay. On the Illumina HiSeq System, the amplified TCR beta libraries were sequenced as 87-base-pair reads. For the original study's pipeline: A later analysis tallied 75 million to 95 million unique TCR beta chains across the 660 or so repertoires, and about 10 million of those chains were shared by two or more donors. A nearest-neighbor algorithm error-corrected the raw reads and collapsed the reads into unique sequences, merging closely related sequences to remove PCR and sequencing errors. CDR3 sequences were aligned to IMGT reference sequences to assign V, D and J gene segments. For a sequence to be retained, at least a six-nucleotide match to both a V gene segment and a J gene segment was required. Rearrangements were called productive when the CDR3 lacked stop codons and stayed in frame with V and J; all others were non-productive. CDR3 was defined by IMGT convention, running from the second conserved V-encoded cysteine to the conserved J-encoded phenylalanine. The earlier analysis of 587 of the donors excluded any sequence lacking an unambiguous match to a single V gene segment. An earlier analysis of 500 to 600 of the donors classified V segments as functional when productive rearrangements were above 56.7% and as segregating when the standard deviation between donors was above 5%. A statistical classification framework was developed to diagnose cytomegalovirus status using the catalog of TCR beta chain sequences. A later analysis assigned V and J genes by comparing TCR nucleotide sequences with IMGT/GENE-DB human TR gene sequences. The TCRdist pipeline was used in a later analysis to assign CDR3 sequences and most-parsimonious VDJ recombination scenarios. A later analysis defined each TCR beta chain by its CDR3 amino acid sequence plus V-gene family, and excluded reads lacking a unique V-gene family. To address suspected cross-contamination and a sequencing artifact, a later analysis removed 592 highly shared, low-generation-probability nucleotide sequences. In a later analysis, a clonal expansion index for each public chain was calculated from normalized within-repertoire ranks of inferred template counts. In a later analysis, generation probabilities were computed using a VDJ recombination model fitted to out-of-frame rearrangements, and the results were checked against IGoR. Hypergeometric tests were used in a later analysis to score TCR-TCR, TCR-HLA and TCR-CMV co-occurrence, with a repertoire-size bias correction applied to the TCR pairs. False discovery rates were estimated in a later analysis by permuting HLA or CMV assignments 20 times. A later analysis grouped co-occurring TCRs with DBSCAN, adding TCRdist sequence similarity when clustering within HLA-allele-positive subsets. Co-occurrence clustering excluded repertoires with fewer than 30,000 or more than 120,000 public chains, plus five with anomalous nucleotide sharing. TCRdb retrieved this table from immuneACCESS and kept in-frame rearrangements only. Not all clones are present; in checked studies, unresolved V genes account for under half, and no reason is known for the remainder. V and J calls and clone size are given by that table; D and trimming were obtained from the DNA. This sample lists under 150,000 clones; roughly 73% were detected once. The top ten clones comprise around 0.99% of the sample.

The V gene is TRBV19 and the J gene is TRBJ1-5; D gene: possibly TRBD1, on 6 matching bases. The source of this sequence is a male donor in good health and CMV-seronegative. Material: PBMCs. The CDR3 corresponds to CASSLGQFNQPQHF. The nucleotides read TGTGCCAGTAGTCTCGGACAGTTCAATCAGCCCCAGCATTTT.